A selection of T cell receptor beta chains follows, all from one sample in a study of T cell changes during pregnancy in multiple sclerosis. Here immunoSEQ multiplex PCR was the method, and the copy in TCRdb shows in-frame clones only, minus some. The sample contains 35,000 to 45,000 clones, 85% to 90% of which appear only once. The material sequenced was CD4+ T cells from peripheral blood mononuclear cells, taken in the first trimester of pregnancy. The source of these receptors is a female donor with multiple sclerosis, enrolled in a pregnancy study. Both conserved end residues are part of each CDR3. D genes are given only for firm matches. Clone sizes are given selectively: once, few, many, or a class where the clone is expanded.

TRBV7-6	.	TRBJ1-5	once	CASSLALRGARNQPQHF	TGTGCCAGCAGCTTAGCCCTTCGGGGGGCTCGGAATCAGCCCCAGCATTTT
TRBV5-4	.	TRBJ1-1	.	CASSFAGGNTEAFF	TGTGCCAGCAGCTTCGCCGGGGGAAACACTGAAGCTTTCTTT
TRBV4-1	.	TRBJ2-7	.	CASSQGTQDYEQYF	TGCGCCAGCAGCCAAGGGACTCAAGACTACGAGCAGTACTTC
TRBV7-9	TRBD2	TRBJ2-5	.	CASSLSSGRRETQYF	TGTGCCAGCAGCTTATCTAGCGGGAGGAGAGAGACCCAGTACTTC
TRBV6-1	TRBD1	TRBJ2-1	.	CASRDSQNEQFF	TGTGCCAGCCGGGACAGTCAGAATGAGCAGTTCTTC
TRBV25-1	.	TRBJ1-5	few	CASSDRGPVGNQPQHF	TGTGCCAGCAGTGACAGGGGCCCGGTCGGCAATCAGCCCCAGCATTTT
TRBV28	.	TRBJ2-7	.	CASSHRDEQYF	TGTGCCAGCAGCCACAGGGACGAGCAGTACTTC
TRBV7-8	TRBD2	TRBJ2-7	.	CASSLVAGAHEQYF	TGTGCCAGCAGCTTAGTGGCGGGAGCCCACGAGCAGTACTTC
TRBV19	TRBD2	TRBJ2-2	.	CASRVAGNTGELFF	TGTGCCAGTAGAGTAGCGGGCAACACCGGGGAGCTGTTTTTT
TRBV30	.	TRBJ1-1	.	CAWEVGGWPTEAFF	TGTGCCTGGGAAGTAGGAGGGTGGCCCACTGAAGCTTTCTTT
TRBV7-2	TRBD1	TRBJ2-1	.	CASSLGDRVNEQFF	TGTGCCAGCAGCTTAGGTGACAGGGTCAATGAGCAGTTCTTC
TRBV19	.	TRBJ2-3	.	CASEQGADTQYF	TGTGCCAGTGAACAGGGTGCAGATACGCAGTATTTT
TRBV5-1	TRBD1	TRBJ2-7	.	CASSLMGTGGAGEQYF	TGCGCCAGCAGCTTGATGGGGACAGGGGGCGCGGGCGAGCAGTACTTC
TRBV30	.	TRBJ1-1	.	CAWSVHATDEAFF	TGTGCCTGGAGTGTCCACGCAACAGATGAAGCTTTCTTT